The 7 T cell receptor beta chains given below trace back to one sample, sequenced in a study of blood T cell repertoires in COVID-19. TCRdb keeps only in-frame clones here, not all; method: immunoSEQ multiplex PCR. The table includes 150,000 to 200,000 clones, around 87% detected once. Sample: peripheral blood. Every receptor here comes from a man aged 40-49 years with active or convalescent COVID-19.

The chain is built from TRBV5-4 and TRBJ1-6; D perhaps matches TRBD1 (5 bases). V dropped 0 bases and J dropped 7 bases, with 11 bases sitting between them. The germline gives CDR1 SGHNT, CDR2 YYREEE (reference sequence). The CDR3 runs to 15 residues. The CDR3 DNA is TGTGCCAGCAGCTTGGAAGGGGTAGGAAATTCACCCCTCCACTTT. It specifies CASSLEGVGNSPLHF.

Details on this clone: At one boundary the junction diverges from the germline segment, which might be a read error. This sequence joins TRBV29-1 and TRBJ2-1; D is undetermined. The germline gives CDR1 SQVTM, CDR2 ANQGSEA. The CDR3 totals 13 residues. CDR3 in amino acids: CSGENPSTDEQFF. For the CDR3, the DNA is TGCAGCGGTGAAAACCCTTCCACGGATGAGCAGTTCTTC.

This chain links TRBV12-5 with TRBJ2-3, with 9 bases identical to TRBD1. Looked up from germline, CDR1 is LGHNT and CDR2 is FRNRAP. The CDR3 contains 15 residues. The ends lost 6 bases at V and 0 bases at J; junction bases unmatched: 4. The CDR3 DNA reads as TGTGCTAGTGGATCGGGGACAGGGAGCACAGATACGCAGTATTTT. Translated: CASGSGTGSTDTQYF.

This clone has just one count. The chain couples TRBV12-5 to TRBJ1-6, with 8 bases fitting TRBD1. Germline CDR1 reads LGHNT; CDR2 reads FRNRAP. Unmatched junction bases numbered 5, after V lost 4 bases and J lost 6 bases. The CDR3 sequence is 15 residues long. CDR3 sequence reads: CASGWTGSPNSPLHF. The CDR3 DNA reads TGTGCTAGTGGTTGGACAGGGTCTCCTAATTCACCCCTCCACTTT.

The V and J genes are TRBV10-2 and TRBJ1-2, with D hard to call. V was shortened by 7 bases and J by 3 bases, with 15 bases between the two germline ends. Germline assignment: CDR1 WSHSY and CDR2 SAAADI. This CDR3 has 14 amino acids. CDR3 residues: CASTPTGIDYGYTF. The CDR3 bases are TGCGCCAGCACACCCACGGGGATTGACTATGGCTACACCTTC.

This chain connects TRBV5-6 to TRBJ2-7; tentative D call: TRBD1 (5 bases). Trimming took off 4 bases at V and 2 bases at J, with 13 bases between the two ends. This CDR3 comprises 14 residues. Per the germline V gene, CDR1 is SGHDT and CDR2 is YYEEEE. The CDR3 DNA reads as TGTGCCAGCAGCCCCTTCGACAGCCCCTACGAGCAGTACTTC. This codes for CASSPFDSPYEQYF. The whole variable domain, remainder taken from reference TRBV5-6 and TRBJ2-7, is DAGVTQSPTHLIKTRGQQVTLRCSPKSGHDTVSWYQQALGQGPQFIFQYYEEEERQRGNFPDRFSGHQFPNYSSELNVNALLLGDSALYLCASSPFDSPYEQYFGPGTRLTVT.

The chain uses TRBV7-9 and TRBJ1-2; unclear D gene. V lost 0 bases and J lost 5, with 13 bases in between. CDR1 is SEHNR, CDR2 FQNEAQ, per germline (reference sequence). The CDR3 spans 15 residues. CDR3 DNA sequence: TGTGCCAGCAGCTTAGCACAGACCTTAGGATATGGCTACACCTTC. It codes for CASSLAQTLGYGYTF.